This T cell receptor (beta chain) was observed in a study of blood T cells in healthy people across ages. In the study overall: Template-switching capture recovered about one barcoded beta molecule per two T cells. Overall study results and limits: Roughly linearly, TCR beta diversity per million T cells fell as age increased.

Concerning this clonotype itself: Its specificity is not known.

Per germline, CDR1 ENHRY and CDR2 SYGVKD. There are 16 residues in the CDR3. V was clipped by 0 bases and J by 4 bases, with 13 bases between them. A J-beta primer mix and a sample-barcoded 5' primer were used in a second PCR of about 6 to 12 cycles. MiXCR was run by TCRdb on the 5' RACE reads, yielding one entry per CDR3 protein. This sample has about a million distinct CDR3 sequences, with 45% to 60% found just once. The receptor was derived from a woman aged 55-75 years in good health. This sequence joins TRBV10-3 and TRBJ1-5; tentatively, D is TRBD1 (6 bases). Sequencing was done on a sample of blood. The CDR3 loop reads CAISESGAGGNQPQHF. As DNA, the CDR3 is TGTGCCATCAGTGAGTCGGGGGCGGGGGGGAATCAGCCCCAGCATTTT.